This T cell receptor (beta chain) was documented in a study of blood T cell repertoires in COVID-19. Using immunoSEQ multiplex PCR, the repertoire was profiled, and TCRdb retains in-frame clones only, with some absent. The sample has hundreds of thousands of clones, around nine tenths seen once. The CDR3 extends over 16 amino acids. Looked up from germline, CDR1 is KGHSH and CDR2 is LQKENI. Germline trimming cut 3 bases from V and 0 bases from J; bases unmatched to any gene: 7. This receptor was identified in a woman in her forties or fifties with active or convalescent COVID-19. The chain recombines TRBV18 with TRBJ1-2; 7 nucleotides align to TRBD1. Sequenced material: peripheral blood. In DNA form, the CDR3 reads TGTGCCAGCTCACCGTCGACAGGGTTTGCTAACTATGGCTACACCTTC. It yields the protein CASSPSTGFANYGYTF.